This section outlines one TCR beta chain sequence together with its context. Germline V lookup: CDR1 GTSNPN, CDR2 SVGIG (reference sequence). The CDR3 spans 13 residues. V was pared by 0 bases and J by 5 bases, with 10 bases between. The sample comes from a study of immune evolution from preneoplasia to lung adenocarcinoma. This table comes from immunoSEQ multiplex PCR, and its TCRdb copy is limited to in-frame clones, with some not included. In the table there are about 5,600 clones, around three quarters of which are singletons. The receptor was isolated from a person between 55 and 80 years old with lung adenocarcinoma. The sample was FFPE lung adenocarcinoma in situ tissue. V and J are TRBV30 and TRBJ2-5; unclear D gene. The CDR3 sequence: CAWSVRGGETQYF. The CDR3 bases are TGTGCCTGGAGTGTACGTGGCGGCGAGACCCAGTACTTC.